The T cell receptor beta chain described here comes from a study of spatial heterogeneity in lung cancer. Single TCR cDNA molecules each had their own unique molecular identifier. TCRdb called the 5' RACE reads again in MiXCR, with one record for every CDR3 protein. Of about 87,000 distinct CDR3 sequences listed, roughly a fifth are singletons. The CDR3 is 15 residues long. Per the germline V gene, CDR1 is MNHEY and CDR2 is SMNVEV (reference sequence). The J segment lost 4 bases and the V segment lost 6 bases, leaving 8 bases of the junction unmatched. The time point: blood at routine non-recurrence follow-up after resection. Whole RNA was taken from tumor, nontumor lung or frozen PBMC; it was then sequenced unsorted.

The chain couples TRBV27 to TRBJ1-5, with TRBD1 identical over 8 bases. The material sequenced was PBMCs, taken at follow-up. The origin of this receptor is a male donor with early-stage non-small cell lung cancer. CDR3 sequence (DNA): TGTGCCAGCAGCCAAGGGACAGGCCCTAATCAGCCCCAGCATTTT. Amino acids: CASSQGTGPNQPQHF.